What follows are 27 T cell receptor beta chains derived from one specimen sequenced in a study of blood T cell repertoires in COVID-19. Only in-frame clones appear in the TCRdb table, and some are missing; sequencing was by immunoSEQ multiplex PCR. The sample carries approximately 350,000 clones, around 86% recorded once. Sequenced sample: peripheral blood. The receptors come from a woman between 50 and 59 years old with COVID-19, enrolled during active disease.

The chain links TRBV19 to TRBJ2-2; 7 nucleotides align to TRBD2. The CDR3 runs 15 residues. Germline values: CDR1 LNHDA, CDR2 SQIVND (reference sequence). The V and J ends lost 11 bases and 0 bases, in that order; junction bases with no gene match: 9. CDR3 coding DNA: TGTGCCTCCGATGAGGGGACTACGAACACCGGGGAGCTGTTTTTT. Translation gives CASDEGTTNTGELFF.

The chain uses TRBV7-3 and TRBJ2-1; D is possibly TRBD1 (5 bases). Germline CDR1 is SGHTA and CDR2 is FQGTGA. The CDR3 runs to 16 residues. V lost 1 base and J 7 bases, leaving 17 bases between the germline ends. The CDR3 reads CASSLNSGPSGNEQFF. Here the CDR3 DNA reads TGTGCCAGCAGCTTAAATTCCGGGCCTTCAGGGAATGAGCAGTTCTTC.

The sample holds one count of this clone. The V gene is TRBV2, the J gene TRBJ2-5; maybe TRBD1 (6 bases). The CDR3 loop spans 14 amino acids. Germline V gene data show CDR1 as SNHLY and CDR2 as FYNNEI. V lost 4 bases and J lost 5, with 14 bases in between. CDR3 protein: CASSGSGVGETQYF. In DNA form, the CDR3 reads TGTGCCAGCAGTGGATCAGGGGTTGGGGAGACCCAGTACTTC.

The chain recombines TRBV6-6 with TRBJ2-1, with TRBD2 matching 11 bases. The J segment lost 4 bases and the V segment lost 6 bases, leaving 2 bases of the junction unmatched. The CDR3 has 14 amino acids. CDR1 is MNHNY, CDR2 SVGAGI, per germline (reference sequence). The CDR3 sequence: CASSGLAGYNEQFF. CDR3 coding DNA: TGTGCCAGCAGCGGACTAGCGGGTTACAATGAGCAGTTCTTC.

The chain recombines TRBV5-1 with TRBJ2-7; TRBD2 matches at 12 bases. J gave up 2 bases and V 0 bases, and 3 bases lay outside the gene matches. The CDR3 is made up of 16 amino acids. Germline V gene lookup returns CDR1 SGHRS and CDR2 YFSETQ. CDR3 amino acids: CASSLASGRGTYEQYF. CDR3 coding DNA: TGCGCCAGCAGCTTGGCTAGCGGGAGGGGGACCTACGAGCAGTACTTC.

Remarks on this clone: The junction shows a germline mismatch at one end, possibly a read error. The J gene is TRBJ1-5, the V gene TRBV11-3; a weak D match, TRBD1 (6 bases). The germline V gene has CDR1 SGHNT and CDR2 YENEEA. The CDR3 length is 14 residues. For the CDR3, the DNA is TGTGCCAGCACCTTAGACAGGCCCGATCAGCCCCAGCATTTT. Protein product: CASTLDRPDQPQHF.

CDR3 sequence: CASSPQGANTGELFF. DNA of the CDR3: TGTGCCAGCAGCCCGCAGGGGGCGAACACCGGGGAGCTGTTTTTT. This sequence joins TRBV7-2 and TRBJ2-2; TRBD1 matches 7 bases. Germline V gene data show CDR1 as SGHTA and CDR2 as FQGNSA. The CDR3 extends over 15 amino acids. Germline trimming cut 5 bases from V and 0 bases from J; bases unmatched to any gene: 3.

The chain joins TRBV28 to TRBJ1-6; 8 nucleotides match TRBD1. Germline CDR1 reads MDHEN; CDR2 reads SYDVKM. The CDR3 sequence is 18 residues long. Germline trimming cut 6 bases from V and 8 bases from J; bases unmatched to any gene: 18. The CDR3 DNA sequence: TGTGCCAGCAGCTCCGGGACAGGTACCATAGTAGGGGATTCACCCCTCCACTTT. Translating it yields CASSSGTGTIVGDSPLHF.

This clone was seen once. The chain recombines TRBV6-5 with TRBJ2-7; maybe TRBD1 (6 bases). Germline CDR1 is MNHEY and CDR2 is SVGAGI. Trimming took 5 bases from V and 6 from J, leaving 20 bases between them. The CDR3 runs 15 residues. The CDR3 spells CASSKPDRSLGEQYF. In nucleotides, the CDR3 is TGTGCCAGCAGTAAACCGGACAGATCTTTAGGCGAGCAGTACTTC.

V and J are TRBV5-1 and TRBJ1-2; 7 bases line up with TRBD1. The CDR3 consists of 15 residues. From germline, CDR1 is SGHRS and CDR2 YFSETQ. Germline trimming cut 4 bases from V and 7 bases from J; bases unmatched to any gene: 13. DNA of the CDR3: TGCGCCAGCAGCCTCGACAGGGCCCGTGAGGGTGGCTACACCTTC. Translation gives CASSLDRAREGGYTF.

The V gene is TRBV18, the J gene TRBJ2-5, with D unresolved. V lost 2 bases and J lost 4, with 14 bases in between. CDR1 KGHSH and CDR2 LQKENI come from the germline V gene. CDR3 length equals 15 residues. The CDR3 region has the DNA TGTGCCAGCTCACCAACGAGCATCCCCACAGAGACCCAGTACTTC. Protein: CASSPTSIPTETQYF.

The chain recombines TRBV19 with TRBJ2-4; unclear D gene. V lost 3 bases, J lost 1 base, and 13 bases lay in between. The CDR3 covers 16 residues. CDR1 and CDR2 from the germline V gene are LNHDA and SQIVND (reference sequence). CDR3 bases: TGTGCCAGTAGTATTTCGTGGGCTGGGGCCAAAAACATTCAGTACTTC. Protein sequence: CASSISWAGAKNIQYF.

This sequence joins TRBV10-2 and TRBJ1-4; 10 bases are a match to TRBD1. CDR3 length equals 13 residues. Looked up from germline, CDR1 is WSHSY and CDR2 is SAAADI. The V and J ends lost 11 bases and 7 bases, in that order; junction bases with no gene match: 7. The CDR3 loop reads CAAGQGGLEKLFF. The CDR3 DNA sequence: TGCGCCGCAGGACAGGGGGGACTTGAAAAACTGTTTTTT.

This chain's CDR3 is CASSLPGVNTEAFF. The CDR3 nucleotides are TGTGCCAGCAGCCTACCCGGGGTGAACACTGAAGCTTTCTTT. The chain carries TRBV14 and TRBJ1-1; no firm D call. With 4 bases removed from V and 0 bases from J, the gap between germline ends came to 9 bases. Per the germline V gene, CDR1 is SGHDN and CDR2 is FVKESK. The CDR3 spans 14 residues. Full variable domain (outside the CDR3, taken from reference TRBV14 and TRBJ1-1): EAGVTQFPSHSVIEKGQTVTLRCDPISGHDNLYWYRRVMGKEIKFLLHFVKESKQDESGMPNNRFLAERTGGTYSTLKVQPAELEDSGVYFCASSLPGVNTEAFFGQGTRLTVV.

The chain employs TRBV18 and TRBJ1-5, with TRBD1 matching 10 bases. Germline CDR1 KGHSH, CDR2 LQKENI. V lost 3 bases and J lost 6; bases outside the gene matches: 5. The CDR3 runs to 15 residues. CDR3 loop: CASSPWDRGVQPQHF. CDR3 DNA: TGTGCCAGCTCACCCTGGGACAGGGGTGTTCAGCCCCAGCATTTT.

This chain connects TRBV7-2 to TRBJ1-5, with 9 bases that match TRBD1. This CDR3 has 16 amino acids. CDR1 is SGHTA and CDR2 is FQGNSA in the germline V gene. Unmatched junction bases numbered 8, after V lost 2 bases and J lost 6 bases. CDR3 residues: CASSLHLQGATQPQHF. CDR3 in DNA: TGTGCCAGCAGCTTACACCTACAGGGGGCGACTCAGCCCCAGCATTTT.

The chain uses TRBV7-8 and TRBJ2-7, with 10 bases fitting TRBD1. V dropped 1 base and J dropped 2; count of bases not matched to a gene: 8. This CDR3 comprises 17 residues. Germline lookup yields CDR1 SGHVS and CDR2 FQNEAQ. CDR3 nucleotide sequence: TGTGCCAGCAGCTTAGAGCCGGGACAGGGGAACCCCTACGAGCAGTACTTC. Amino acids: CASSLEPGQGNPYEQYF.

The chain is built from TRBV15 and TRBJ2-6; possible D gene TRBD1, 6 bases. CDR1 is LNHNV, CDR2 YYDKDF, per germline (reference sequence). V lost 0 bases and J 3 bases, leaving 6 bases between the germline ends. There are 15 residues in the CDR3. The CDR3 bases are TGTGCCACCAGCAGAGACAGGGGTGGGGCCAACGTCCTGACTTTC. It encodes CATSRDRGGANVLTF.

The CDR3 nucleotides read TGTGCCAGCAGCTTAGAGAGTCTAGCGGGAGATAAATATTACGAGCAGTACTTC. Protein: CASSLESLAGDKYYEQYF. This chain links TRBV11-2 with TRBJ2-7, with 10 bases aligning to TRBD2. Trimming at V came to 0 bases and at J to 4 bases, leaving 12 bases not matched to a gene. This CDR3 is 18 amino acids long. Per the germline V gene, CDR1 is SGHAT and CDR2 is FQNNGV.

The rearrangement uses TRBV18 and TRBJ2-1; TRBD2 aligns across 10 bases. After removal of 4 bases from V and 3 bases from J, the junction contained 3 bases not matched to a gene. Germline-derived CDR1 and CDR2 are KGHSH and LQKENI. The CDR3 extends over 15 amino acids. Here the CDR3 DNA reads TGTGCCAGCTCACTTAGGACTAGCGGCTACAATGAGCAGTTCTTC. It is translated as CASSLRTSGYNEQFF.

The chain carries TRBV9 and TRBJ2-1, with 11 nucleotides matching TRBD1. Germline CDR1 SGDLS, CDR2 YYNGEE. The CDR3 totals 15 residues. Trimming at V came to 7 bases and at J to 2 bases, leaving 5 bases not matched to a gene. The CDR3 region is CASVRGQGAYNEQFF. DNA of the CDR3: TGTGCCAGCGTTCGGGGACAGGGGGCCTACAATGAGCAGTTCTTC.

The CDR3 here is CSVEGTSGSVAKNIQYF. For the CDR3, the DNA is TGCAGCGTTGAAGGGACTAGCGGGAGTGTGGCCAAAAACATTCAGTACTTC. The genes are TRBV29-1 and TRBJ2-4, with 13 bases identical to TRBD2. Germline V lookup: CDR1 SQVTM, CDR2 ANQGSEA. The ends lost 1 base at V and 1 base at J; junction bases unmatched: 4. CDR3 length equals 17 residues.

This clone appeared once. V and J are TRBV11-3 and TRBJ2-7; D possibly corresponds to TRBD2 (5 bases). There are 13 residues in the CDR3. V was clipped by 5 bases and J by 6 bases, with 14 bases between them. Germline V gene data show CDR1 as SGHNT and CDR2 as YENEEA. CDR3 DNA: TGTGCCAGCAGCCCAGAGGGAGTCGGCGAGCAGTACTTC. This translates into CASSPEGVGEQYF.

CDR3 DNA: TGTGCCAGCAGCCAAAGGACAGCCTTGAGCTCTGGGGCCAACGTCCTGACTTTC. Translating it yields CASSQRTALSSGANVLTF. The chain recombines TRBV4-2 with TRBJ2-6; tentatively, D is TRBD1 (6 bases). The V end lost 2 bases, the J end lost 0 bases, and 14 bases lay between the germline ends. CDR1 LGHNA and CDR2 YNFKEQ come from the germline V gene. The CDR3 is made up of 18 amino acids.

This clone was counted a few times. The DNA of the CDR3 is TGTGCCAGCAGCTTAGGCGGGGGCCCCTCCGCAGGGGAAAAACTGTTTTTT. It encodes CASSLGGGPSAGEKLFF. The rearrangement links TRBV7-8 to TRBJ1-4, with D maybe TRBD1 (6 bases). V dropped 1 base and J dropped 8 bases, with 20 bases sitting between them. CDR1 is SGHVS, CDR2 FQNEAQ, per germline. The CDR3 loop spans 17 amino acids. Combining the CDR3 with reference TRBV7-8 and TRBJ1-4 gives the whole variable domain GAGVSQSPRYKVAKRGQDVALRCDPISGHVSLFWYQQALGQGPEFLTYFQNEAQLDKSGLPSDRFFAERPEGSVSTLKIQRTQQEDSAVYLCASSLGGGPSAGEKLFFGSGTQLSVL.

This chain uses TRBV7-9 with TRBJ2-7; TRBD2 matches 11 bases. Germline CDR1 SEHNR, CDR2 FQNEAQ (reference sequence). V trimming: 5 bases; J trimming: 0 bases; junction bases outside the gene matches: 9. This CDR3 comprises 17 residues. The DNA of the CDR3 is TGTGCCAGCAGCCTGACTAGCGGGACGACGAACTCCTACGAGCAGTACTTC. Translating gives CASSLTSGTTNSYEQYF.

J is TRBJ2-3 and V is TRBV7-9, with 13 bases matching TRBD2. Germline loops: CDR1 SEHNR, CDR2 FQNEAQ (reference sequence). V shed 7 bases and J 5 bases; nucleotides not matched to a gene: 18. The CDR3 sequence is 19 residues long. CDR3 in DNA: TGTGCCAGCAAAATACACTCCGGGACTAGCGGGACAGGGCGAGATACGCAGTATTTT. Translation gives CASKIHSGTSGTGRDTQYF. Based on the CDR3 plus reference TRBV7-9 and TRBJ2-3, the full variable domain is DTGVSQNPRHKITKRGQNVTFRCDPISEHNRLYWYRQTLGQGPEFLTYFQNEAQLEKSRLLSDRFSAERPKGSFSTLEIQRTEQGDSAMYLCASKIHSGTSGTGRDTQYFGPGTRLTVL.